This entry is about one TCR beta chain. This clonotype was found many times. Its recognized antigen is unknown. No base quality values were provided; no much bigger clone lies one nucleotide off. Relative to germline, V is 2 bases shorter and J is 3 bases shorter, with 16 bases between their ends. Based on the germline V gene (reference sequence), the CDR1 and CDR2 sequences are DFQATT and SNEGSKA. Spanning cysteine to phenylalanine, the CDR3 consists of 15 amino acids. Solely the CDR3 DNA is kept, with 45 bases framed from the first base. These data belong to a study of T cells in Graves' hyperthyroidism and ophthalmopathy (dated by TCRdb to about 2019). Notes on the research overall: Peripheral blood was sampled at the time of initial diagnosis, prior to any treatment. TCR V-J signatures able to tell the groups apart were searched for in a discovery cohort of 95 to 100 patients, of whom more than 40 had Graves' ophthalmopathy and about 55 had stable Graves' hyperthyroidism. An independent validation cohort of about 19 hyperthyroidism patients and over 15 patients who later progressed to ophthalmopathy tested prospective prediction of ophthalmopathy. The 75 to 100 discovery patients were randomly split 7:3 into training and test sets. Thyroid tissue and blood T-cell repertoires from about six Graves' hyperthyroidism patients were also compared in the study. After sampling, hyperthyroidism patients received methimazole starting at 30 mg daily, and ophthalmopathy patients received high-dose intravenous methylprednisolone. According to the paper, TCR Vbeta CDR3 sequencing was carried out on 135 peripheral blood samples, which came from about 45 ophthalmopathy, around 75 hyperthyroidism and about 17 progressor patients. What the research found in general, with its limitations: A model built on a 13 V-J signature distinguished ophthalmopathy from stable hyperthyroidism, reaching 85% to 90% sensitivity and 81.08% specificity in cross-validation and 80%/75% in testing. Most expanded thyroid clonotypes (frequency above 0.001) were also found in blood, which suggests that blood repertoires may mirror thyroid immune responses. In validation, the model predicted progression to ophthalmopathy with around 71% sensitivity and roughly 75% specificity, a median of approximately 6.5 months before onset. No statistical method was used to fix the sample size in advance, and group allocation was not hidden from the investigators.

Ophthalmopathy patients had moderately to severely active disease, Clinical Activity Score of at least 3, NOSPECS grade of at least 4, and duration under 3 months. Exclusion was applied to patients with uncontrolled infections, other autoimmune diseases, pregnancy or lactation. Diagnoses relied on clinical symptoms, serum thyroxine and TRAb, thyroid ultrasound and orbital computed tomography. PBMCs were isolated from 8 to 10 ml of fresh peripheral blood by Ficoll-Paque density gradient centrifugation. Total RNA was extracted using Trizol reagent, and RNA quality was assessed on an Agilent 2100 Bioanalyzer. TCR beta CDR3 regions were amplified from RNA transcripts. A first-round RT-PCR of the TCR CDR3 used the HTBI primer set with the Qiagen OneStep RT-PCR kit. A second multiplex PCR round built the libraries, followed by size selection and purification. Sequencing of the libraries was done on an Illumina HiSeq2000 using paired-end 100 bp reads. The source study handled its data this way. SOAPnuke was used to process the raw data, with reads discarded if the reads contained adapters or uncalled bases, had a mean Phred below 15, or lacked an exact constant-primer or identifier match. High-quality paired reads were merged with COPE v1.2.5, and unique nucleotide sequences were defined as clonotypes. Clonotypes were aligned to IMGT TRBV, TRBD and TRBJ reference segments using MiTCR v1.1. Analysis was restricted to V-J combinations with a frequency above 0.0001, which covered about 99% of repertoires. A TCS score was defined as the ratio between F50 (clonal expansion) and ExV (chaos), using BLOSUM62-based TCRdist between CDR3 peptides within each V-J. Welch's t-statistics and random forest reduced around 510 V-J features to about 12, which were used in a naive Bayes classifier (R e1071). In-frame beta chains were kept once TCRdb had trimmed the public reads at Q25 with fastp and called clones with MiXCR. A single entry per CDR3 protein holds the most common genes and DNA from its merged rows. Clone size and V and J calls follow TCRdb, not the original study. In all, the sample holds approximately 430,000 distinct CDR3 sequences, and over 12% of those were seen once. The top ten clones comprise less than 15% of the sample.

This TCR was sampled from a young man with Graves' ophthalmopathy. Sample: blood. The V and J segments used are TRBV20-1 and TRBJ2-5, with the D segment possibly TRBD1 or TRBD2, each aligning over 5 bases. The CDR3 loop reads CSARTNRDREETQYF. The DNA sequence follows: TGCAGTGCTAGAACAAACCGGGACCGAGAAGAGACCCAGTACTTC.